Shown below are 26 T cell receptor beta chains from a single sample sequenced in a study of T cells in localized non-small cell lung cancer. Here immunoSEQ multiplex PCR was the method, and the copy in TCRdb shows in-frame clones only, minus some. The data show tens of thousands of clones, under 95% seen once. The sequences come from peripheral blood, collected before any cancer treatment. The receptors were sampled from a woman aged 35 to 70 with stage I lung adenocarcinoma.

With regard to this clone: The sample has other DNA sequences that encode this CDR3 too. V is TRBV7-2 and J is TRBJ2-7; 9 bases are shared with TRBD1. The CDR3 runs to 15 residues. V gave up 1 base and J gave up 2 bases; unmatched junction bases: 3. The germline CDR1 and CDR2 sequences are SGHTA and FQGNSA. The CDR3 sequence is CASSLGTGVPYEQYF. CDR3 DNA: TGTGCCAGCAGCTTAGGGACAGGGGTTCCCTACGAGCAGTACTTC.

This clone was counted once. The chain uses TRBV7-2 and TRBJ2-5, with D perhaps TRBD1 or TRBD2 (5 bases each). Trimming removed 0 bases at V and 5 bases at J, with 10 bases between. Germline CDR1 reads SGHTA; CDR2 reads FQGNSA. The CDR3 totals 14 residues. This chain's CDR3 is CASSLAGWGETQYF. The CDR3 DNA is TGTGCCAGCAGCTTAGCCGGGTGGGGGGAGACCCAGTACTTC.

The J gene is TRBJ2-5, the V gene TRBV10-1; D possibly matches TRBD1 or TRBD2 (6 bases each). The CDR3 contains 16 residues. In germline, CDR1 is WNHNN, CDR2 SYGVQD (reference sequence). The V and J ends lost 4 bases and 4 bases respectively, with 19 bases between them. CDR3 DNA: TGCGCCAGCAGTGGAGGAGGGGGGCCAGGCGTAGAGACCCAGTACTTC. Protein sequence: CASSGGGGPGVETQYF.

The chain is built from TRBV19 and TRBJ1-2; D not certain. The V and J ends lost 0 bases and 5 bases respectively, with 16 bases between them. CDR3 length: 16 residues. Germline assignment: CDR1 LNHDA and CDR2 SQIVND (reference sequence). CDR3 bases: TGTGCCAGTAGTATAGATTGGCGGGAGATTAAATATGGCTACACCTTC. Translated, it gives CASSIDWREIKYGYTF.

The rearrangement joins TRBV5-1 to TRBJ2-1; the match to TRBD2 covers 7 bases. Trimming cost V 5 bases and J 7 bases; bases outside gene matches: 6. Germline CDR1 and CDR2: SGHRS and YFSETQ. This CDR3 is built from 13 residues. CDR3 nucleotides: TGCGCCAGCAGGAGCGGGGACGGTAATGAGCAGTTCTTC. This encodes CASRSGDGNEQFF.

The gene calls are TRBV7-2 and TRBJ2-1, with 7 positions matching TRBD1. J gave up 4 bases and V 0 bases, and 6 bases lay outside the gene matches. This CDR3 has 16 residues. Germline loops: CDR1 SGHTA, CDR2 FQGNSA. The CDR3 loop reads CASSLALRTGYNEQFF. CDR3 coding DNA: TGTGCCAGCAGCTTAGCGCTTCGGACAGGATACAATGAGCAGTTCTTC.

This chain links TRBV20-1 with TRBJ2-7, with D tentatively TRBD2 (5 bases). The CDR3 is made up of 11 amino acids. CDR1 DFQATT and CDR2 SNEGSKA come from the germline V gene (reference sequence). The CDR3 spells CKAGGSYEQYF. Here the CDR3 DNA reads TGCAAGGCGGGTGGGTCCTACGAGCAGTACTTC.

The rearrangement links TRBV18 to TRBJ1-3; 10 nucleotides line up with TRBD1. Trimming cost V 6 bases and J 3 bases; bases outside gene matches: 2. The CDR3 runs 14 residues. Looked up from germline, CDR1 is KGHSH and CDR2 is LQKENI. Here the CDR3 DNA reads TGTGCCAGCTCCGGGACAGGGGATGGAAACACCATATATTTT. It translates to CASSGTGDGNTIYF. Variable domain in full (rest from reference TRBV18 and TRBJ1-3): NAGVMQNPRHLVRRRGQEARLRCSPMKGHSHVYWYRQLPEEGLKFMVYLQKENIIDESGMPKERFSAEFPKEGPSILRIQQVVRGDSAAYFCASSGTGDGNTIYFGEGSWLTVV.

The chain joins TRBV19 to TRBJ1-2, with 8 bases aligning to TRBD1. Germline assignment: CDR1 LNHDA and CDR2 SQIVND (reference sequence). The trim removed 1 base at V and 8 bases at J, leaving 9 bases unmatched. The CDR3 covers 15 residues. This CDR3 reads CASSIGFRGLLGYTF. The CDR3 DNA sequence: TGTGCCAGTAGTATAGGGTTCAGGGGGCTCTTAGGCTACACCTTC.

The chain employs TRBV7-9 and TRBJ2-7, with TRBD1 matching 8 bases. The V gene's germline CDR1 is SEHNR and CDR2 FQNEAQ (reference sequence). The CDR3 extends over 15 amino acids. V lost 1 base, J lost 2 bases, and 4 bases stayed unmatched. CDR3 residues: CASSLGTGQPYEQYF. CDR3 nucleotides: TGTGCCAGCAGCTTAGGGACAGGGCAACCCTACGAGCAGTACTTC.

This chain connects TRBV19 to TRBJ1-2, with 8 bases fitting TRBD1. The germline V gene encodes CDR1 LNHDA and CDR2 SQIVND (reference sequence). This CDR3 has 15 residues. V shed 5 bases and J 0 bases; nucleotides not matched to a gene: 5. The CDR3, as DNA: TGTGCCAGTAGTTTCAGGACAGGGACTAACTATGGCTACACCTTC. This translates into CASSFRTGTNYGYTF.

The J gene is TRBJ2-6, the V gene TRBV4-3, with D maybe TRBD2 (5 bases). Per the germline V gene, CDR1 is LGHNA and CDR2 is YSLEER. The CDR3 spans 19 residues. Trimming took 1 base from V and 0 from J, leaving 16 bases between them. The CDR3 reads CASSQARDEGNSGANVLTF. The CDR3 coding sequence is TGCGCCAGCAGCCAAGCGAGGGATGAGGGTAACTCTGGGGCCAACGTCCTGACTTTC.

This clone is a singleton in its sample. The genes are TRBV5-6 and TRBJ2-4; unclear D gene. The CDR3 runs 13 residues. Looked up from germline, CDR1 is SGHDT and CDR2 is YYEEEE. V lost 6 bases and J 0 bases, leaving 7 bases between the germline ends. The CDR3 nucleotides read TGTGCCAGCAACGATTTAGCCAAAAACATTCAGTACTTC. It specifies CASNDLAKNIQYF.

The chain uses TRBV7-2 and TRBJ1-2, with D perhaps matching TRBD1 (6 bases). The germline V and J ends were trimmed by 5 bases and 4 bases, with 17 bases remaining between them. The CDR3 is 15 residues long. Germline V lookup: CDR1 SGHTA, CDR2 FQGNSA. Here the CDR3 reads CASSQGQGNVYGYTF. CDR3 coding DNA: TGTGCCAGCAGCCAAGGGCAGGGGAATGTCTATGGCTACACCTTC.

V gene TRBV9 combines with J gene TRBJ2-1, with 7 positions matching TRBD2. With 4 bases clipped from V and 0 bases from J, the junction kept 10 bases outside the gene matches. The CDR3 has 17 amino acids. From germline, CDR1 is SGDLS and CDR2 YYNGEE. Here the CDR3 DNA reads TGTGCCAGCAGCAGGGCTAGCGGTCCTGGCTCCTACAATGAGCAGTTCTTC. Translating gives CASSRASGPGSYNEQFF.

The rearrangement uses TRBV19 and TRBJ2-2; TRBD2 aligns across 9 bases. V gave up 3 bases and J gave up 5 bases; unmatched junction bases: 7. The V gene's germline CDR1 is LNHDA and CDR2 SQIVND (reference sequence). CDR3 length equals 16 residues. The CDR3 reads CASSIVAGGPTGELFF. The CDR3 DNA reads as TGTGCCAGTAGTATTGTGGCGGGAGGGCCGACCGGGGAGCTGTTTTTT.

A note on this clone: This CDR3 is also generated by other DNA sequences in the sample. This chain connects TRBV19 to TRBJ2-7; 7 positions match TRBD1. The germline V gene has CDR1 LNHDA and CDR2 SQIVND (reference sequence). This CDR3 contains 14 residues. The J segment lost 2 bases and the V segment lost 1 base, leaving 2 bases of the junction unmatched. The CDR3 protein is CASSIGTGTYEQYF. The CDR3 nucleotides are TGTGCCAGTAGTATAGGGACAGGTACCTACGAGCAGTACTTC.

The V and J genes are TRBV29-1 and TRBJ2-3, with D perhaps matching TRBD2 (6 bases). Trimming shortened V by 4 bases and J by 5 bases, and 16 bases separated the two germline ends. CDR1 and CDR2 (germline): SQVTM, ANQGSEA. This CDR3 has 14 amino acids. CDR3 DNA: TGCAGCGTTGCGGTGGGAGGAAGGGGAGATACGCAGTATTTT. It is translated as CSVAVGGRGDTQYF.

The chain links TRBV11-3 to TRBJ2-1; tentatively, D is TRBD1 or TRBD2 (5 bases each). This CDR3 contains 16 residues. The V gene's germline CDR1 is SGHNT and CDR2 YENEEA. V was pared by 5 bases and J by 0 bases, with 14 bases between. This CDR3 is CASSPGPNPSYNEQFF. The CDR3 coding sequence is TGTGCCAGCAGCCCGGGACCCAACCCCTCCTACAATGAGCAGTTCTTC.

This clone was observed once. This chain links TRBV4-1 with TRBJ2-3, with no clear D. Per germline, CDR1 MGHRA and CDR2 YSYEKL. The V and J ends lost 4 bases and 1 base respectively, with 12 bases between them. CDR3 size: 15 residues. The CDR3 here is CASSPPILGTDTQYF. The DNA of the CDR3 is TGCGCCAGCAGCCCACCTATCCTGGGCACAGATACGCAGTATTTT.

This clone was recorded only once. The rearrangement links TRBV7-2 to TRBJ2-3; tentative D call: TRBD1 (7 bases). CDR3 size: 12 residues. V lost 11 bases, J lost 3 bases, and 12 bases lay in between. Germline-derived CDR1 and CDR2 are SGHTA and FQGNSA. The CDR3 DNA follows: TGTGCCGCGGGACAGAGGACAGATACGCAGTATTTT. This encodes CAAGQRTDTQYF.

This clone was detected a few times. The rearrangement links TRBV29-1 to TRBJ1-1; D call uncertain. In germline, CDR1 is SQVTM, CDR2 ANQGSEA. CDR3 size: 13 residues. Trimming took off 3 bases at V and 8 bases at J, with 16 bases between the two ends. CDR3 protein: CSVDRPSLQEAFF. The CDR3 DNA is TGCAGCGTTGACCGACCTTCCCTGCAGGAAGCTTTCTTT.

This sequence joins TRBV11-2 and TRBJ2-7; D not certain. The CDR3 runs 16 residues. Per the germline V gene, CDR1 is SGHAT and CDR2 is FQNNGV. V was shortened by 1 base and J by 3 bases, with 16 bases between the two germline ends. The CDR3 loop is CASSLAALNPNYEQYF. CDR3 DNA sequence: TGTGCCAGCAGCTTAGCGGCACTCAACCCGAACTACGAGCAGTACTTC.

The table lists this clone with a count of one. V usage is TRBV6-4 and J usage is TRBJ2-1; the match to TRBD2 covers 7 bases. The CDR3 is 15 amino acids. From germline, CDR1 is MRHNA and CDR2 SNTAGT. The J segment lost 0 bases and the V segment lost 7 bases, leaving 6 bases of the junction unmatched. The CDR3 sequence: CASKRDRHSYNEQFF. The CDR3 region has the DNA TGTGCCAGCAAGCGGGACCGCCACTCCTACAATGAGCAGTTCTTC.

This chain uses TRBV9 with TRBJ1-2; TRBD1 matches 11 bases. Per germline, CDR1 SGDLS and CDR2 YYNGEE. Trimming removed 4 bases from V and 8 bases from J; junction bases left unmatched: 7. This CDR3 region has 14 residues. The CDR3 DNA reads as TGTGCCAGCAGCAAATGGGGACAGGGGGTAGGCTACACCTTC. This codes for CASSKWGQGVGYTF.

The rearrangement links TRBV11-2 to TRBJ1-2; no clear D. The CDR3 is 13 residues long. The germline V and J ends were trimmed by 5 bases and 5 bases, with 12 bases remaining between them. Germline V gene lookup returns CDR1 SGHAT and CDR2 FQNNGV. CDR3 sequence (DNA): TGTGCCAGCAGCCTAGGACTTCCTTATGGCTACACCTTC. It specifies CASSLGLPYGYTF.